This record concerns one TCR beta chain sequence. What it recognizes is unknown. These data belong to a study of T cells expressing NK-cell markers. On the study more broadly: One of eight sequenced donors was HCMV-seronegative; the other seven were seropositive. Study observations and caveats: Clones of NKG2C+ T cells that had expanded were of unclear HCMV specificity.

What made the TCR beta cDNA was 5'RACE template switching with UMIs. TCRdb derives one entry per CDR3 protein from the 5' RACE reads, leaving out DNA. Seen in this sample are about 160,000 distinct CDR3 sequences; the ten most common clones hold 15% to 20%. This receptor was identified in a woman aged 18 to 75 in good health. Material: blood T cells: a sorted CD56 or NKG2C T cell subset, CD4+ or CD8+ T cells, or bulk PBMC T cells (not recorded which).

Here the CDR3 reads CASSEDRGRQPQHF. V usage is TRBV2 and J usage is TRBJ1-5; TCRdb picks TRBD1, but there is no DNA to check that call. Germline CDR1 is SNHLY and CDR2 is FYNNEI. The CDR3 totals 14 residues.